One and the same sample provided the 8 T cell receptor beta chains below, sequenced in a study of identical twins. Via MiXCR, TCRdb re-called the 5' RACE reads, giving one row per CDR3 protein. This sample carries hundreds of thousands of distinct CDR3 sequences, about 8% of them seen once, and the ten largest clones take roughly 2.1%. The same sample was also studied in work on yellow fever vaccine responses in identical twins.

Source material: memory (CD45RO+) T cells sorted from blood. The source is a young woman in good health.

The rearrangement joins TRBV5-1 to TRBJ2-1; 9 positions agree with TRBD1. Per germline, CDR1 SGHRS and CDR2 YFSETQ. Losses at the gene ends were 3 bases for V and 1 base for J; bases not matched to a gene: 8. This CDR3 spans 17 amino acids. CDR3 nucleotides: TGCGCCAGCAGCTCATCCCCCGGGACAGGGTCCTACAATGAGCAGTTCTTC. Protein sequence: CASSSSPGTGSYNEQFF.

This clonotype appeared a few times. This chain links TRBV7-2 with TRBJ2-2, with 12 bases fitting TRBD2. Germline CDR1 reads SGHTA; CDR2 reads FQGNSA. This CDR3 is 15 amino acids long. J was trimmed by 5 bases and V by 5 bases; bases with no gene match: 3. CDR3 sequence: CASSAGLAGTGELFF. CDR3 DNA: TGTGCCAGCAGCGCCGGACTAGCGGGGACCGGGGAGCTGTTTTTT.

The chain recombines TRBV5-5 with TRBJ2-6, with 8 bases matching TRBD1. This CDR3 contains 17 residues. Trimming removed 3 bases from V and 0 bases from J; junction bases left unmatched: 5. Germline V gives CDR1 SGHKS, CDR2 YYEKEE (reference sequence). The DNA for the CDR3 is TGTGCCAGCAGCTCCGGGACAGGCAACTCTGGGGCCAACGTCCTGACTTTC. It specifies CASSSGTGNSGANVLTF.

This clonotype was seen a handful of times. CDR3 amino acids: CASSLDRGPLYGYTF. In nucleotides, the CDR3 is TGTGCCAGCAGCTTAGACCGGGGCCCCCTCTATGGCTACACCTTC. V and J are TRBV7-8 and TRBJ1-2; possibly TRBD1 for D (5 bases). The CDR3 runs 15 residues. Germline CDR1 is SGHVS and CDR2 is FQNEAQ. V was cut by 1 base and J by 4 bases, with 13 bases left in between.

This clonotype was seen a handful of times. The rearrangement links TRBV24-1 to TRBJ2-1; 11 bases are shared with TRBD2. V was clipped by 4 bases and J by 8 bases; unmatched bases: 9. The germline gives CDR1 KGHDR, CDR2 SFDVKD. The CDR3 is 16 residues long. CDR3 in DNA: TGTGCCACCAGTGAGATACGTAGCGGGAGGGCCGATGAGCAGTTCTTC. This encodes CATSEIRSGRADEQFF.

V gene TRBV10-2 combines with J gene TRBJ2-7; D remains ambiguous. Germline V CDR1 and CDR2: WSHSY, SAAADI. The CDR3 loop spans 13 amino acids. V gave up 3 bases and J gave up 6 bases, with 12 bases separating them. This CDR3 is CASSDNTAGEQYF. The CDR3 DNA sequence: TGCGCCAGCAGTGATAATACAGCCGGCGAGCAGTACTTC.

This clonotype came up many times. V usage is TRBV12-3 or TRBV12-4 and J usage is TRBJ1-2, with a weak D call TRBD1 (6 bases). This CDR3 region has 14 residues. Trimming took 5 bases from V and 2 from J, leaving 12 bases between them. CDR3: CASSPRTENYGYTF. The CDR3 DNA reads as TGTGCCAGCAGTCCGAGGACAGAAAACTATGGCTACACCTTC.

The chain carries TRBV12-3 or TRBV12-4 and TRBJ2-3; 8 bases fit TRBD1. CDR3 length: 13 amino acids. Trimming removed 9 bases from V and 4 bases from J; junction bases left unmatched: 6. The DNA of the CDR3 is TGTGCCAGTTTTGACAGGGGAGCAGATACGCAGTATTTT. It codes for CASFDRGADTQYF.